The source of this T cell receptor (beta chain) is a study of CD8 T cells in ankylosing spondylitis. Study outcomes and limitations: A TCR beta motif of eight or nine highly homologous variants seemed to mark ankylosing spondylitis blood.

This clonotype was observed a handful of times. Its antigen is currently unknown. CDR3 length: 14 amino acids. The V gene's germline CDR1 is SGHTA and CDR2 FQGTGA. V was pared by 3 bases and J by 8 bases, with 4 bases of the junction left unmatched. TCRdb re-called the 5' RACE reads with MiXCR, one entry per CDR3 protein. The table lists about 440,000 distinct CDR3 sequences, 15% to 20% of them singletons, with 0.85% to 1.3% in the top ten. This receptor was obtained from a male donor with ankylosing spondylitis. The chain combines TRBV7-3 with TRBJ2-1; 10 bases align to TRBD1. The sample was blood, either unsorted or a sorted T cell fraction (not recorded which). The DNA of the CDR3 is TGTGCCAGCAGCTTGGACAGGGGGAACGATGAGCAGTTCTTC. It specifies CASSLDRGNDEQFF.